A selection of T cell receptor beta chains follows, all from one sample in a study of breast tumors, draining lymph nodes, adjacent tissues. TCRdb called the multiplex PCR reads again in MiXCR, with one record for every CDR3 protein. The data hold 20,000 or so distinct CDR3 sequences, with about 45% observed a single time. The material sequenced was breast tumor tissue. These receptors came from a female donor with breast cancer. Some clones in this sample may be carry-over from other donors' samples. Each CDR3 is given without its conserved first and last residue.

ASSMERTGRYGYT	TRBV19	TRBJ1-2
ASGPYGAAAEQY	TRBV6-5	TRBJ2-7
SVGGGNEQY	TRBV29-1	TRBJ2-7
SAQSGNTIY	TRBV20-1	TRBJ1-3
ASSAGPQPQH	TRBV19	TRBJ1-5
ASSQDDSRSYEQY	TRBV4-2	TRBJ2-7
ASSLRLARWNEQF	TRBV12-3/TRBV12-4	TRBJ2-1
ASSIGLAGVRTDTQY	TRBV19	TRBJ2-3
SAPGTSGGGTGELF	TRBV20-1	TRBJ2-2
ASSSRLATTGVDTQY	TRBV18	TRBJ2-3
ASSLAGGGNTEAF	TRBV5-1	TRBJ1-1
ASSQDGSLAKNIQY	TRBV4-3	TRBJ2-4
SASPSSSGRSHEQY	TRBV20-1	TRBJ2-7
ASSFGLTSTDTQY	TRBV11-3	TRBJ2-3